The present TCR beta chain was sequenced within a study of regulatory T cells in long-lasting Graves disease. Across the study: The study counted Graves' disease as persistent given over 5 years of antithyroid drugs and positive TSH receptor antibodies.

The CDR3 runs 16 residues. V gave up 0 bases and J gave up 4 bases; unmatched junction bases: 4. Germline-derived CDR1 and CDR2 are SGHRS and YFSETQ. Study-wide findings and caveats: Persistent cases favored TRBV28, TRBJ1-2 and TRBJ2-5.

Arm-PCR of CDR3 regions with iRepertoire HTBI primers generated TCR beta libraries. TCRdb itself ran the multiplex PCR reads through MiXCR, one entry per CDR3 protein. The sample carries approximately 690,000 distinct CDR3 sequences, 25% to 35% recorded once. In regard to this clonotype: Its target is not known.

Time point indicated: persistent/refractory GD, antithyroid drugs over 5 years with positive TRAb. RNA isolated from PBMCs was used to make the TCR library. Roughly 9 milliliters of peripheral blood went into EDTA tubes. This TCR was recovered from a female donor with Graves disease. Material: peripheral blood mononuclear cells (PBMCs), obtained when the disease was refractory, from a patient treated with antithyroid drugs. V is TRBV5-1 and J is TRBJ2-2; 9 bases line up with TRBD2. The CDR3 coding sequence is TGCGCCAGCAGCTTGGAGGGACTAGCACGCACCGGGGAGCTGTTTTTT. It codes for CASSLEGLARTGELFF. The full variable domain, its missing parts supplied by reference TRBV5-1 and TRBJ2-2, is KAGVTQTPRYLIKTRGQQVTLSCSPISGHRSVSWYQQTPGQGLQFLFEYFSETQRNKGNFPGRFSGRQFSNSRSEMNVSTLELGDSALYLCASSLEGLARTGELFFGEGSRLTVL.